The 24 T cell receptor beta chains in this list originate from one sample, sequenced in a study of breast tumors, draining lymph nodes, adjacent tissues. TCRdb reprocessed the multiplex PCR reads with MiXCR, giving one entry per CDR3 protein. Of approximately 200,000 distinct CDR3 sequences in the sample, 30% to 40% were seen once. Breast cancer patients provided tissue from their axillary draining lymph nodes. The sample taken for sequencing was axillary lymph node tissue. Receptor source: a female donor with breast cancer. Some clones in this sample may be carry-over from other donors' samples.

This clonotype has a count of ten or more. The V and J genes are TRBV6-5 and TRBJ1-4; D is perhaps TRBD1 (5 bases). Trimming took off 0 bases at V and 5 bases at J, with 10 bases between the two ends. The germline CDR1 and CDR2 sequences are MNHEY and SVGAGI. The CDR3 has 15 residues. CDR3 residues: CASSYSAGLNEKLFF. DNA for the CDR3: TGTGCCAGCAGTTACTCAGCGGGACTGAATGAAAAACTGTTTTTT.

J is TRBJ2-1 and V is TRBV20-1; TRBD2 aligns across 7 bases. With V trimmed by 4 bases and J by 10 bases, 10 bases remained unmatched. CDR3 length: 13 amino acids. Looked up from germline, CDR1 is DFQATT and CDR2 is SNEGSKA (reference sequence). CDR3 region: CSATAGADGEQFF. DNA for the CDR3: TGCAGTGCTACGGCGGGAGCGGACGGGGAGCAGTTCTTC.

This clonotype was seen only a few times. Being one base from a much bigger clone, this may be a read error. V and J are TRBV11-2 and TRBJ2-7, with 7 bases aligning to TRBD1. The CDR3 spans 14 residues. After removal of 4 bases from V and 4 bases from J, the junction contained 7 bases not matched to a gene. Germline V gives CDR1 SGHAT, CDR2 FQNNGV. The CDR3: CASSWAGTAYEQYF. The CDR3 DNA follows: TGTGCCAGCAGCTGGGCCGGGACAGCGTACGAGCAGTACTTC.

The chain employs TRBV15 and TRBJ2-6; D might be TRBD1 (8 bases). V was cut by 9 bases and J by 9 bases, with 15 bases left in between. The CDR3 has 13 residues. The V gene's germline CDR1 is LNHNV and CDR2 YYDKDF (reference sequence). CDR3 DNA: TGTGCCACGACCGGGGGGACAGGCAACGTCCTGACTTTC. Its translation: CATTGGTGNVLTF.

In its sample, this clonotype was seen many times. The CDR3 is CASSMTSGGQETQYF. The CDR3 DNA reads as TGTGCCAGTAGTATGACTAGCGGGGGGCAAGAGACCCAGTACTTC. The chain employs TRBV19 and TRBJ2-5; 13 nucleotides line up with TRBD2. Trimming took 3 bases from V and 2 from J; bases not matched to a gene: 0. Germline V gene sequence: CDR1 LNHDA, CDR2 SQIVND (reference sequence). The length of the CDR3 is 15 residues. The full variable domain, with the rest looked up from reference TRBV19 and TRBJ2-5, is DGGITQSPKYLFRKEGQNVTLSCEQNLNHDAMYWYRQDPGQGLRLIYYSQIVNDFQKGDIAEGYSVSREKKESFPLTVTSAQKNPTAFYLCASSMTSGGQETQYFGPGTRLLVL.

A remark on this clonotype: Just one base apart from a much larger clone, this may be a read error. V and J are TRBV3-1 and TRBJ1-5, with 9 bases aligning to TRBD1. After removal of 1 base from V and 7 bases from J, the junction contained 5 bases not matched to a gene. The CDR3 length is 15 residues. The germline gives CDR1 LGHDT, CDR2 YNNKEL (reference sequence). CDR3 DNA sequence: TGTGCCAGCAGCCAAGGTGGGACAGGGTACCAGCCCCAGCATTTT. It translates to CASSQGGTGYQPQHF. Full variable domain (remainder filled in from reference TRBV3-1 and TRBJ1-5): DTAVSQTPKYLVTQMGNDKSIKCEQNLGHDTMYWYKQDSKKFLKIMFSYNNKELIINETVPNRFSPKSPDKAHLNLHINSLELGDSAVYFCASSQGGTGYQPQHFGDGTRLSIL.

Ten or more counts support this clonotype. V is TRBV30 and J is TRBJ2-6; weak D call: TRBD2 (5 bases). V was clipped by 1 base and J by 2 bases, with 9 bases between them. Germline V gene sequence: CDR1 GTSNPN, CDR2 SVGIG (reference sequence). The CDR3 loop spans 15 amino acids. The chain's CDR3 is CAWSGPRAGANVLTF. CDR3 nucleotide sequence: TGTGCCTGGAGTGGGCCGAGGGCTGGGGCCAACGTCCTGACTTTC.

This chain uses TRBV6-1 with TRBJ1-5; 8 nucleotides line up with TRBD1. Unmatched junction bases numbered 6, after V lost 5 bases and J lost 3 bases. The CDR3 is made up of 15 amino acids. CDR1 is MNHNS and CDR2 is SASEGT in the germline V gene. CDR3 DNA: TGTGCCAGCAGTTATGGGACAGGTCTCAATCAGCCCCAGCATTTT. Residues: CASSYGTGLNQPQHF.

This clonotype was observed many times. The chain has TRBV20-1 and TRBJ1-5, with D perhaps matching TRBD1 (6 bases). This CDR3 spans 14 amino acids. Trimming stripped 6 bases from V and 3 bases from J, with 15 bases between. The germline gives CDR1 DFQATT, CDR2 SNEGSKA (reference sequence). The CDR3 bases are TGCAGTGCAAAGGGGGGGACCCTCAATCAGCCCCAGCATTTT. Its protein is CSAKGGTLNQPQHF.

The CDR3 spells CASSPDDSGANVLTF. The CDR3 DNA follows: TGTGCCAGTAGTCCGGACGATTCTGGGGCCAACGTCCTGACTTTC. V is TRBV19 and J is TRBJ2-6; no clear D. This CDR3 has 15 amino acids. Trimming shortened V by 5 bases and J by 1 base, and 9 bases separated the two germline ends. Germline V gene data show CDR1 as LNHDA and CDR2 as SQIVND (reference sequence).

In its sample, this clonotype was seen many times. The chain carries TRBV12-3 or TRBV12-4 and TRBJ1-4; D is possibly TRBD1 (5 bases). With 5 bases removed from V and 8 bases from J, the gap between germline ends came to 15 bases. The CDR3 runs to 14 residues. CDR3 coding DNA: TGTGCCAGCAGTCATCAGGGAATCGGGGAAAAACTGTTTTTT. It codes for CASSHQGIGEKLFF.

This clonotype was picked up many times. This chain uses TRBV7-6 with TRBJ1-6, with D possibly being TRBD1 (5 bases). The CDR3 loop spans 14 amino acids. CDR1 is SGHVS, CDR2 FNYEAQ, per germline. With 6 bases removed from V and 7 bases from J, the gap between germline ends came to 13 bases. The CDR3 DNA reads TGTGCCAGCAGGGGGGAGACGGGGAATTCACCCCTCCACTTT. It encodes CASRGETGNSPLHF.

This clonotype was seen repeatedly, ten times or more. The chain is built from TRBV6-1 and TRBJ2-7, with 9 bases aligning to TRBD1. Germline CDR1 MNHNS, CDR2 SASEGT. V gave up 2 bases and J gave up 3 bases; unmatched junction bases: 11. This CDR3 has 17 residues. The CDR3 region has the DNA TGTGCCAGCAGTGAATTTACAGGGGGCGGCCTATTCTACGAGCAGTACTTC. It codes for CASSEFTGGGLFYEQYF.

The chain uses TRBV29-1 and TRBJ1-5; a weak D match, TRBD1 (5 bases). Trimming took 7 bases from V and 0 from J, leaving 25 bases between them. Germline CDR1 is SQVTM and CDR2 is ANQGSEA. The CDR3 has 18 amino acids. The DNA of the CDR3 is TGCAGCGCAACTCTCTCGCGGGAGGTGACAGATAGCAATCAGCCCCAGCATTTT. Translation gives CSATLSREVTDSNQPQHF.

This clonotype was picked up many times. The V call is TRBV20-1, the J call TRBJ1-4; D is unclear. The germline CDR1 and CDR2 sequences are DFQATT and SNEGSKA (reference sequence). With 0 bases removed from V and 6 bases from J, the gap between germline ends came to 11 bases. The CDR3 is 14 amino acids. For the CDR3, the DNA is TGCAGTGCTAGAGATGGGAACTGGTATGAAAAACTGTTTTTT. As protein: CSARDGNWYEKLFF.

V is TRBV28 and J is TRBJ2-3; D possibly corresponds to TRBD2 (6 bases). V lost 7 bases and J 0 bases, leaving 20 bases between the germline ends. CDR3 size: 17 residues. Germline V lookup: CDR1 MDHEN, CDR2 SYDVKM. The CDR3 is CASIPRDFLTSTDTQYF. In DNA form, the CDR3 reads TGTGCCAGCATTCCTCGGGACTTCTTGACTAGCACAGATACGCAGTATTTT.

Comments on this clonotype: A much larger clone is a single base away; this may be a read error. The V and J genes are TRBV5-1 and TRBJ2-7, with 8 positions matching TRBD1. CDR1 and CDR2 (germline): SGHRS, YFSETQ. The J segment lost 10 bases and the V segment lost 5 bases, leaving 11 bases of the junction unmatched. CDR3 length: 13 residues. The CDR3 bases are TGCGCCAGCAGGGACAGGGAGGAGGGCGACCAGTACTTC. Its translation is CASRDREEGDQYF.

This clonotype came up many times. This chain joins TRBV3-1 and TRBJ2-5; D may correspond to TRBD1 or TRBD2 (5 bases each). The CDR3 consists of 15 residues. Trimming removed 2 bases at V and 4 bases at J, with 14 bases between. Germline values: CDR1 LGHDT, CDR2 YNNKEL (reference sequence). This CDR3 is CASSQSGGDGETQYF. The CDR3 bases are TGTGCCAGCAGCCAAAGCGGTGGGGACGGAGAGACCCAGTACTTC.

As regards this clonotype: A read error may be the cause here, since a much bigger clone is one base away. The chain is built from TRBV10-3 and TRBJ2-1; 10 bases map to TRBD2. The CDR3 has 17 residues. From germline, CDR1 is ENHRY and CDR2 SYGVKD. The CDR3 DNA sequence: TGTGCCATCAGTGATCAAGCGAGCGGGGGGGCGTACAGTGAGCAGTTCTTC. This translates into CAISDQASGGAYSEQFF.

This clonotype was observed at least ten times. The chain combines TRBV9 with TRBJ2-7, with D unresolved. The CDR3 contains 12 residues. Per the germline V gene, CDR1 is SGDLS and CDR2 is YYNGEE. V was cut by 7 bases and J by 0 bases, with 8 bases left in between. CDR3 amino acids: CASGKGSYEQYF. For the CDR3, the DNA is TGTGCCAGCGGGAAGGGCTCCTACGAGCAGTACTTC.

The chain combines TRBV3-1 with TRBJ2-2, with 9 bases lining up with TRBD2. Trimming at V came to 3 bases and at J to 4 bases, leaving 6 bases not matched to a gene. The CDR3 is 16 amino acids. Germline assignment: CDR1 LGHDT and CDR2 YNNKEL (reference sequence). The CDR3 DNA is TGTGCCAGCAGCCACGGGACTAGCTGGGTCACCGGGGAGCTGTTTTTT. The encoded protein is CASSHGTSWVTGELFF.

This rearrangement joins TRBV30 to TRBJ2-2; D is possibly TRBD2 (5 bases). The CDR3 spans 14 residues. CDR1 is GTSNPN, CDR2 SVGIG, per germline (reference sequence). Between the trimmed V and J ends, which lost 0 bases and 3 bases, there was a span of 8 bases. The CDR3 coding sequence is TGTGCCTGGAGTGTACTGAGGGACACCGGGGAGCTGTTTTTT. Protein product: CAWSVLRDTGELFF.

There are many counts of this clonotype. V gene TRBV19 combines with J gene TRBJ2-1, with D possibly matching TRBD1 (6 bases). The length of the CDR3 is 13 residues. Deletions cut 5 bases from V and 10 bases from J, with 15 bases between. Looked up from germline, CDR1 is LNHDA and CDR2 is SQIVND (reference sequence). CDR3 DNA sequence: TGTGCCAGTAGTCCGAACAGGGACGAGGAGCAGTTCTTC. This sequence encodes CASSPNRDEEQFF. Complete variable domain (other parts from reference TRBV19 and TRBJ2-1): DGGITQSPKYLFRKEGQNVTLSCEQNLNHDAMYWYRQDPGQGLRLIYYSQIVNDFQKGDIAEGYSVSREKKESFPLTVTSAQKNPTAFYLCASSPNRDEEQFFGPGTRLTVL.

This clonotype has at least ten counts. J is TRBJ2-3 and V is TRBV7-2; 13 bases match TRBD2. Losses at the gene ends were 5 bases for V and 0 bases for J; bases not matched to a gene: 8. CDR3 length: 18 residues. From germline, CDR1 is SGHTA and CDR2 FQGNSA. The CDR3 nucleotides read TGTGCCAGCAGCCCCGGGACTAGCGGGGCCCGGAGCACAGATACGCAGTATTTT. Translation gives CASSPGTSGARSTDTQYF.